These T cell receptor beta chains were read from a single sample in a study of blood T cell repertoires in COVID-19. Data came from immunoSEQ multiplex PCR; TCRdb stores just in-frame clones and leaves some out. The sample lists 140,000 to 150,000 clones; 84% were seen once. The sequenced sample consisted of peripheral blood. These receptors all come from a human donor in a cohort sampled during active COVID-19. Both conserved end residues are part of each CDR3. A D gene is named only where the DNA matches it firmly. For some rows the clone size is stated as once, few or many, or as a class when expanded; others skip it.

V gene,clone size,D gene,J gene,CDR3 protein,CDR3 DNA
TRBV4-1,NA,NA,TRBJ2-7,CASSQGSGAYEQYF,TGCGCCAGCAGCCAAGGAAGCGGTGCCTACGAGCAGTACTTC
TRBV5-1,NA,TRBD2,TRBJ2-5,CASSLGTSLETQYF,TGCGCCAGCAGCCTCGGGACTAGCTTAGAGACCCAGTACTTC
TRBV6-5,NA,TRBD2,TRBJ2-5,CASSTRGGGENQYF,TGTGCCAGCAGTACACGGGGGGGAGGAGAGAACCAGTACTTC
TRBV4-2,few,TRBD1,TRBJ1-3,CASSQDRDRVGGGNTIYF,TGTGCCAGCAGCCAAGATAGGGACAGGGTGGGAGGTGGAAACACCATATATTTT
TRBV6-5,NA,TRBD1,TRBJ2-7,CASRTGGAAPYEQYF,TGTGCCAGCAGAACAGGGGGCGCGGCCCCCTACGAGCAGTACTTC
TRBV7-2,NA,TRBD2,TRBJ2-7,CASSLAGGPYEQYF,TGTGCCAGCAGCCTAGCGGGGGGGCCTTACGAGCAGTACTTC
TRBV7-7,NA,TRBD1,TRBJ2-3,CASSRTGGGGDTQYF,TGTGCTAGCAGCCGCACAGGGGGCGGTGGAGATACGCAGTATTTT
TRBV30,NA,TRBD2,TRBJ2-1,CAWSWARTSGYHNEQFF,TGTGCCTGGAGTTGGGCCCGTACTAGCGGATACCACAATGAGCAGTTCTTC
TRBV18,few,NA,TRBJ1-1,CASSPPVTGGTFF,TGTGCCAGCTCACCCCCCGTGACGGGTGGAACTTTCTTT
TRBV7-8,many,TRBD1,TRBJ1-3,CASSLGAGGSGNTIYF,TGTGCCAGCAGCTTAGGGGCAGGGGGTTCTGGAAACACCATATATTTT
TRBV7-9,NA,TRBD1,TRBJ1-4,CASSSRTGVNEKLFF,TGTGCCAGCAGCTCCAGGACAGGGGTTAATGAAAAACTGTTTTTT
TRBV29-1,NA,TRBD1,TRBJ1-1,CSAGGQNTEAFF,TGCAGCGCAGGGGGACAGAACACTGAAGCTTTCTTT
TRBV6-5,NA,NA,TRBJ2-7,CASSRPSSYEQYF,TGTGCCAGCAGCAGACCTAGCTCCTACGAGCAGTACTTC
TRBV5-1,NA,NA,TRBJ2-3,CASSLEGNTDTQYF,TGCGCCAGCAGCTTGGAGGGGAACACAGATACGCAGTATTTT
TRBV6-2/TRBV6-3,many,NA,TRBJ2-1,CASSYSTAYNEQFF,TGTGCCAGCAGTTACTCGACAGCCTACAATGAGCAGTTCTTC
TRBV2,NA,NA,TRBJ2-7,CASSARGTAYEQYF,TGTGCCAGCAGTGCACGGGGAACGGCCTACGAGCAGTACTTC
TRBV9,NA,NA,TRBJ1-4,CASSATTGNEKLFF,TGTGCCAGCAGCGCCACCACAGGGAATGAAAAACTGTTTTTT
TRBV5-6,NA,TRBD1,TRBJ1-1,CASSLASGGDAFF,TGTGCCAGCAGCTTGGCCTCAGGGGGCGATGCTTTCTTT
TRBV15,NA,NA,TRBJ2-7,CATSRGGGWYEQYF,TGTGCCACCAGCAGAGGGGGGGGCTGGTACGAGCAGTACTTC
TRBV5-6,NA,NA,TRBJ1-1,CASSFKRSEAFF,TGTGCCAGCAGCTTTAAACGGTCGGAAGCTTTCTTT
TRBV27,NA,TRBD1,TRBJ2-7,CASSLQGIGSYEQYF,TGTGCCAGCAGTCTACAGGGGATCGGGTCCTACGAGCAGTACTTC
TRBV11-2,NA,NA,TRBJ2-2,CASSLIGPGRELFF,TGTGCCAGCAGCTTAATTGGGCCCGGCCGAGAGCTGTTTTTT
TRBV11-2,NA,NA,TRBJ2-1,CASSFRPGRSSYNEQFF,TGTGCCAGCAGCTTTCGCCCCGGTCGAAGCTCCTACAATGAGCAGTTCTTC
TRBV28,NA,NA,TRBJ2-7,CASSPRDSIEQYF,TGTGCCAGCAGTCCCCGGGACTCCATCGAGCAGTACTTC
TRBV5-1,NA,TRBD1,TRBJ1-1,CASSLGQTEAFF,TGCGCCAGCAGTTTGGGACAGACTGAAGCTTTCTTT
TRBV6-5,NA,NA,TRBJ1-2,CASRGTWTDNYGYTF,TGTGCCAGCAGGGGAACCTGGACAGATAACTATGGCTACACCTTC
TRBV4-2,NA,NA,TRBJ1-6,CASSQRPDGMNSPLHF,TGTGCCAGCAGCCAACGACCGGACGGGATGAATTCACCCCTCCACTTT
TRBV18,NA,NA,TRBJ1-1,CASSPRTVQFNTEAFF,TGTGCCAGCTCACCACGTACCGTACAGTTTAACACTGAAGCTTTCTTT
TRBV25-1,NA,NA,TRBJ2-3,CASSEYRDSDTQYF,TGTGCCAGCAGTGAATACAGGGATTCAGATACGCAGTATTTT
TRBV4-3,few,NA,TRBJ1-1,CASSSEGRTTPVGAFF,TGCGCCAGCAGCTCCGAGGGTCGCACGACCCCAGTTGGAGCTTTCTTT
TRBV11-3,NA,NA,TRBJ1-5,CASAAGGNQPQHF,TGTGCCAGCGCCGCCGGGGGCAATCAGCCCCAGCATTTT
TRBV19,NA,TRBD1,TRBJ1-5,CASSIGQGGNQPQHF,TGTGCCAGTAGCATCGGACAGGGCGGGAATCAGCCCCAGCATTTT
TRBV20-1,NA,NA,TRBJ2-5,CSAQKETQYF,TGCAGTGCACAAAAAGAGACCCAGTACTTC
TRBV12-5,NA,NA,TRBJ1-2,CASGPLGETQVPYYGYTF,TGTGCTAGTGGTCCCTTAGGAGAGACACAGGTCCCCTACTATGGCTACACCTTC
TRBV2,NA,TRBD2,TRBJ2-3,CASRTSAAGDTQYF,TGTGCCAGCAGGACTAGCGCCGCGGGAGATACGCAGTATTTT
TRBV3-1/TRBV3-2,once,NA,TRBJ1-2,CASSQGLQGYGYTF,TGTGCCAGCAGCCAGGGTCTACAGGGCTATGGCTACACCTTC
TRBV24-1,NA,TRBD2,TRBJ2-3,CATSEAGLGTDTQYF,TGTGCCACCAGTGAAGCGGGGTTAGGGACAGATACGCAGTATTTT
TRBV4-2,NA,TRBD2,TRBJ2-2,CASSQDWAGGYVQELFF,TGTGCCAGCAGCCAAGACTGGGCGGGGGGGTACGTACAGGAGCTGTTTTTT
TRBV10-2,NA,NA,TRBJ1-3,CASSPLGADGTIYF,TGCGCCAGCAGTCCCTTAGGGGCCGACGGCACCATATATTTT
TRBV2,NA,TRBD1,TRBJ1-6,CASSETGTGTSPLHF,TGTGCCAGCAGTGAAACGGGGACAGGGACTTCACCCCTCCACTTT
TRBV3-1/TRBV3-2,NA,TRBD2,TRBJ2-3,CASSQGVSGGGSTDTQYF,TGTGCCAGCAGCCAAGGAGTTAGCGGGGGGGGGAGCACAGATACGCAGTATTTT
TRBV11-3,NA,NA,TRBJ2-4,CASSLGGTLEPTKNIQYF,TGTGCCAGCAGCTTAGGTGGGACACTTGAGCCGACCAAAAACATTCAGTACTTC
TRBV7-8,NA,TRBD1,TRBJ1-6,CASSSLPGTVYSPLHF,TGTGCCAGCAGCTCCCTTCCTGGGACAGTGTATTCACCCCTCCACTTT
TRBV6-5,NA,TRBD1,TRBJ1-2,CASSPTRGHYGYTF,TGTGCCAGCAGTCCTACAAGGGGGCACTATGGCTACACCTTC
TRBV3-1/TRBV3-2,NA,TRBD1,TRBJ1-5,CASSQTGGLDQPQHF,TGTGCCAGCAGCCAGACAGGGGGATTAGATCAGCCCCAGCATTTT
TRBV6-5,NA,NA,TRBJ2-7,CASRSGRASNYEQYF,TGTGCCAGCAGGTCCGGGAGAGCATCCAACTACGAGCAGTACTTC
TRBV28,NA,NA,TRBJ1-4,CASRLGGGANNEKLFF,TGTGCCAGCAGGCTCGGAGGGGGGGCGAATAATGAAAAACTGTTTTTT
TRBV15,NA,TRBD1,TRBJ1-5,CATSRRTGANQPQHF,TGTGCCACCAGCAGACGCACAGGGGCCAATCAGCCCCAGCATTTT
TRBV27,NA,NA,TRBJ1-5,CASRPITGNQPQHF,TGTGCCAGCAGACCGATCACGGGTAATCAGCCCCAGCATTTT
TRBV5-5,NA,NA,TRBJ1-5,CASSLTGSQPQHF,TGTGCCAGCAGCTTGACAGGAAGCCAGCCCCAGCATTTT
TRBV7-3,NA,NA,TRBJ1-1,CASSQRGSSTEAFF,TGTGCCAGCAGCCAAAGGGGGTCGAGCACTGAAGCTTTCTTT
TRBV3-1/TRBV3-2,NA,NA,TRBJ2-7,CASSQDSYQGLDEQYF,TGTGCCAGCAGCCAAGATAGTTATCAGGGATTGGACGAGCAGTACTTC
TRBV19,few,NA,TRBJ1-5,CASSIGFVEPQHF,TGTGCCAGTAGTATCGGTTTCGTCGAGCCCCAGCATTTT
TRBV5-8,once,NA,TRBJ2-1,CASSLQGLGSYNEQFF,TGTGCCAGCAGCCTTCAGGGACTGGGCTCCTACAATGAGCAGTTCTTC